This TCR beta chain derives from a study of blood T cell repertoires in COVID-19. The wider study: Collection of acute and convalescent COVID-19 samples took place in the United States, Italy and Spain. PBMCs, B-cell-depleted T cells, or T cells were the source of the cDNA or gDNA that made up the material.

The V and J ends lost 2 bases and 4 bases respectively, with 9 bases between them. Germline V CDR1 and CDR2: GTSNPN, SVGIG (reference sequence). This CDR3 region has 12 residues. Authors' processing steps: Amplifying reference gene primers gave estimates of nucleated cell counts. Method: immunoSEQ multiplex PCR; TCRdb's copy keeps in-frame clones and lacks some. V, J and clone size are those of that table, while D and trimming were read from the DNA. The sample shows over 120,000 clones, roughly three quarters of them seen only once. The sequence was collected from a woman aged 60-75 years with acute or convalescent COVID-19. The V gene is TRBV30, the J gene TRBJ2-7; possibly TRBD2 for D (6 bases). Material: peripheral blood. CDR3 coding DNA: TGTGCCTGGAGTCAGGGAGGTTACGAGCAGTACTTC. This translates into CAWSQGGYEQYF.